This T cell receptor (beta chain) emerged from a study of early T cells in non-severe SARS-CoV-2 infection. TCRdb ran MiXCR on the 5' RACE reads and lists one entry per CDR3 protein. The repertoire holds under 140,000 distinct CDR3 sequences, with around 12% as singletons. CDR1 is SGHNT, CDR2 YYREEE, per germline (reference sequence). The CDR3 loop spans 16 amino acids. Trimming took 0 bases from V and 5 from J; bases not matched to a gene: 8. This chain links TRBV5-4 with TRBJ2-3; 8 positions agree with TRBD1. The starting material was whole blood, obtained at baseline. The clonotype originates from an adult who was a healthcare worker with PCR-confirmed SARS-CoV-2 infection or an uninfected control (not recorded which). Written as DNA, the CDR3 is TGTGCCAGCAGCTTGGGCGACAGGGGAGGTGGAGATACGCAGTATTTT. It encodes CASSLGDRGGGDTQYF.